A single sample is the source of the 7 T cell receptor beta chains below, sequenced in a study of radiation and T cells in renal cell carcinoma. Time point meaning: blood 2 weeks post-SBRT. The sample's treatment: 15 Gy SBRT to primary tumor, nephrectomy 4 weeks later. Libraries were prepared by immunoSEQ multiplex PCR; TCRdb keeps only in-frame clonotypes and omits some of them. The sample includes some 130,000 clones, roughly four fifths seen only once; the top ten take approximately 2%. The source was blood, collected from a patient whose treatment included radiotherapy and nephrectomy. Every receptor here comes from a woman in her fifties or sixties with renal cell carcinoma.

The CDR3 loop is CASSFSYGGSGNTIYF. In DNA form, the CDR3 reads TGTGCCAGCAGCTTCTCATATGGGGGCTCTGGAAACACCATATATTTT. The chain couples TRBV11-2 to TRBJ1-3; TRBD1 might be the D (5 bases). Looked up from germline, CDR1 is SGHAT and CDR2 is FQNNGV. The CDR3 length is 16 residues. The V end was cut by 3 bases, the J end by 0 bases, with 12 bases between.

The chain is built from TRBV6-1 and TRBJ2-1; 9 bases agree with TRBD2. V lost 3 bases to trimming and J lost 5 bases; unmatched junction nucleotides: 5. The CDR3 is 15 residues long. Germline CDR1 MNHNS, CDR2 SASEGT. Here the CDR3 DNA reads TGTGCCAGCAGTGAGACTAGCGGAGTAAACAATGAGCAGTTCTTC. Protein: CASSETSGVNNEQFF.

This chain uses TRBV10-3 with TRBJ2-7, with 7 bases lining up with TRBD1. Trimming cost V 11 bases and J 3 bases; bases outside gene matches: 16. This CDR3 is built from 15 residues. The germline V gene encodes CDR1 ENHRY and CDR2 SYGVKD. Written as DNA, the CDR3 is TGTGCCTTCGGGGTAATACAGGGGAATCTCTACGAGCAGTACTTC. This sequence encodes CAFGVIQGNLYEQYF.

This chain joins TRBV6-1 and TRBJ2-1; D is tentatively TRBD1 or TRBD2 (5 bases each). Trimming shortened V by 0 bases and J by 14 bases, and 17 bases separated the two germline ends. The CDR3 totals 14 residues. CDR1 MNHNS and CDR2 SASEGT come from the germline V gene. The CDR3 sequence: CASSEAHGGNWEFF. DNA for the CDR3: TGTGCCAGCAGTGAAGCGCATGGGGGAAATTGGGAGTTCTTC.

The chain links TRBV2 to TRBJ2-2, with TRBD1 identical over 9 bases. The trim removed 10 bases at V and 2 bases at J, leaving 14 bases unmatched. The CDR3 extends over 17 amino acids. CDR1 is SNHLY, CDR2 FYNNEI, per germline. CDR3 in DNA: TGTGCCAACCTCCTTCAACCGGGACAGGGTAACACCGGGGAGCTGTTTTTT. It codes for CANLLQPGQGNTGELFF.

The CDR3 is CASSNVGRGPNTGELFF. The CDR3 DNA reads as TGTGCCAGTAGTAACGTTGGGAGGGGGCCTAACACCGGGGAGCTGTTTTTT. The chain combines TRBV19 with TRBJ2-2; D could derive from TRBD1 or TRBD2 (7 bases each). The V and J ends lost 4 bases and 2 bases respectively, with 17 bases between them. The germline CDR1 and CDR2 sequences are LNHDA and SQIVND (reference sequence). The CDR3 consists of 17 residues.

The chain links TRBV9 to TRBJ1-3, with a weak D call TRBD1 (5 bases). CDR1 is SGDLS, CDR2 YYNGEE, per germline. The CDR3 consists of 15 residues. The ends were cut back, 3 bases at V and 4 bases at J, with 14 bases in the middle. CDR3 in amino acids: CASSAAGRAGNTIYF. The CDR3 nucleotides are TGTGCCAGCAGCGCGGCGGGCAGGGCGGGAAACACCATATATTTT.